This is a list of T cell receptor beta chains from one sample in a study of T cell changes during pregnancy in multiple sclerosis. The assay was immunoSEQ multiplex PCR, and TCRdb's table has in-frame clones only and misses some. The table lists some 100,000 clones, roughly 93% of them singletons. This sample comprised peripheral blood, obtained before pregnancy. The receptors were gathered from a female donor with multiple sclerosis, enrolled in a pregnancy study. CDR3s include the opening cysteine and the closing phenylalanine or tryptophan. The D gene is left open where the match is weak. Clone size is stated in some rows and not others, as once, few, many or a class when expanded.

V	size	J	D	DNA	CDR3
TRBV9	.	TRBJ2-1	.	TGTGCCTCGGGGCCAGGGACTTACAATGAGCAGTTCTTC	CASGPGTYNEQFF
TRBV19	.	TRBJ2-7	.	TGTGCCAGTAGTTTCGGGGAAGCCTACGAGCAGTACTTC	CASSFGEAYEQYF
TRBV27	few	TRBJ2-2	.	TGTGCCAGCAGTTCCAGGGGCCGGGAGCTGTTTTTT	CASSSRGRELFF
TRBV7-9	.	TRBJ1-1	TRBD1	TGTGCCAGCTCGACCGGGACAGGGGACACTGAAGCTTTCTTT	CASSTGTGDTEAFF
TRBV28	once	TRBJ2-7	.	TGTGCCAGCAGTTTGTGGGGAGGGGGGGACGAGCAGTACTTC	CASSLWGGGDEQYF
TRBV6-6	.	TRBJ1-1	.	TGTGCCAGCAGTTATGGGGGCGGTGAAGCTTTCTTT	CASSYGGGEAFF
TRBV28	.	TRBJ1-2	.	TGTGCCAGCAGTTTGGGGGGAGAATTTAACTATGGCTACACCTTC	CASSLGGEFNYGYTF
TRBV7-6	.	TRBJ1-2	.	TGTGCCAGCAGCTTAGGGGGAGGGATCGGCTACACCTTC	CASSLGGGIGYTF
TRBV5-1	.	TRBJ2-7	.	TGCGCCAGCAGCTTGGGGCCAGGGGACGAGCAGTACTTC	CASSLGPGDEQYF
TRBV10-3	.	TRBJ2-2	.	TGTGCCTCCCTTGGGGGGAGCGCGAACACCGGGGAGCTGTTTTTT	CASLGGSANTGELFF
TRBV4-2	.	TRBJ2-2	.	TGTGCCAGCAGCCAACTTATGGACAGAGCCTACACCGGGGAGCTGTTTTTT	CASSQLMDRAYTGELFF
TRBV28	.	TRBJ2-5	.	TGTGCCAGCAGTTTCTTAGAGACCCAGTACTTC	CASSFLETQYF
TRBV27	.	TRBJ1-2	TRBD1	TGTGCCAGCAGTTCTATTCACAGGGGTGATGGCTACACCTTC	CASSSIHRGDGYTF
TRBV27	.	TRBJ2-7	TRBD2	TGTGCCAGCAGTTTGACTAGCGGTGGGTCCTACGAGCAGTACTTC	CASSLTSGGSYEQYF
TRBV4-1	.	TRBJ2-3	.	TGCGCCAGCAGCCAAGGGTTACAGGGTGTTGTTATCACAGATACGCAGTATTTT	CASSQGLQGVVITDTQYF
TRBV11-2	.	TRBJ1-2	.	TGTGCCAGCAGCTTAGAGAGGGGGACTAACTATGGCTACACCTTC	CASSLERGTNYGYTF
TRBV29-1	.	TRBJ2-5	.	TGCAGCGTTGAAGATACGGGGGAGACCCAGTACTTC	CSVEDTGETQYF
TRBV29-1	.	TRBJ2-7	.	TGCAGCGTTGAAGTTGAGCAGGGGTCCTACGAGCAGTACTTC	CSVEVEQGSYEQYF
TRBV7-3	once	TRBJ2-5	TRBD2	TGTGCCAGCAGCCTAGCGGGAGAAAGAGAGACCCAGTACTTC	CASSLAGERETQYF
TRBV28	.	TRBJ1-2	TRBD1	TGTGCCAGCAGCCCTACGACAGGGGGCGGGTATGGCTACACCTTC	CASSPTTGGGYGYTF
TRBV7-2	.	TRBJ1-3	TRBD1	TGTGCCAGCAGCTTTAACAGGGGTGGAAACACCATATATTTT	CASSFNRGGNTIYF
TRBV5-3	.	TRBJ2-7	TRBD2	TGTGCCAGAAGCACCGGACTAGCGGAGCACCTAGCCCCCCTCTCCTACGAGCAGTACTTC	CARSTGLAEHLAPLSYEQYF
TRBV29-1	once	TRBJ2-7	.	TGCAGCGTTGAAGAATCGGGAGAAGGAGCGGGTGAGCAGTACTTC	CSVEESGEGAGEQYF
TRBV2	.	TRBJ1-5	TRBD1	TGTGCCAGCAGTGACCAGGGGGGTCAGCCCCAGCATTTT	CASSDQGGQPQHF
TRBV7-9	.	TRBJ1-4	TRBD1	TGTGCCAGCAGCCCCCCGACAGGGGGAGTCCGGAAACTGTTTTTT	CASSPPTGGVRKLFF